A selection of T cell receptor beta chains follows, all from one sample in a study of blood T cell repertoires in COVID-19. Libraries were prepared by immunoSEQ multiplex PCR; TCRdb keeps only in-frame clonotypes and omits some of them. The data show roughly 29,000 clones, 87% seen once. The specimen was peripheral blood. The receptor set was obtained from a human donor in a cohort sampled during active COVID-19. Each CDR3 is given with its conserved first and last residue. Fields, in order: V gene, clone size, J gene, D gene, CDR3 protein, CDR3 DNA. D genes are given only for firm matches. The size field is filled for only some rows; it gives once, few, many or a size class.

V: TRBV2
size: .
J: TRBJ1-5
D: .
CDR3: CASSETLLGSQPQHF
DNA: TGTGCCAGCAGTGAAACTCTACTAGGTAGTCAGCCCCAGCATTTT

V: TRBV5-1
size: .
J: TRBJ1-3
D: .
CDR3: CASSLIQSSSGNTIYF
DNA: TGCGCCAGCAGCTTGATCCAATCGAGCTCTGGAAACACCATATATTTT

V: TRBV25-1
size: .
J: TRBJ1-1
D: .
CDR3: CASSETARRGNTEAFF
DNA: TGTGCCAGCAGTGAAACAGCCCGGAGGGGGAACACTGAAGCTTTCTTT

V: TRBV19
size: .
J: TRBJ2-7
D: TRBD1
CDR3: CASSMVGQGGTYEQYF
DNA: TGTGCCAGTAGTATGGTTGGACAGGGCGGGACCTACGAGCAGTACTTC

V: TRBV27
size: few
J: TRBJ1-5
D: TRBD1
CDR3: CASSPGGNSNQPQHF
DNA: TGTGCCAGCAGCCCAGGGGGGAATAGCAATCAGCCCCAGCATTTT

V: TRBV7-2
size: .
J: TRBJ1-5
D: .
CDR3: CASSFGTLNQPQHF
DNA: TGTGCCAGCAGCTTCGGGACTCTCAATCAGCCCCAGCATTTT

V: TRBV5-1
size: .
J: TRBJ1-1
D: .
CDR3: CASSLAGPSKNTEAFF
DNA: TGCGCCAGCAGCTTGGCTGGCCCGTCGAAAAACACTGAAGCTTTCTTT

V: TRBV19
size: .
J: TRBJ1-4
D: .
CDR3: CASSIGMRNEKLFF
DNA: TGTGCCAGTAGTATCGGGATGAGAAATGAAAAACTGTTTTTT

V: TRBV15
size: .
J: TRBJ1-1
D: .
CDR3: CATSRGSWGGGAFF
DNA: TGTGCCACCAGCAGAGGAAGCTGGGGGGGTGGAGCTTTCTTT

V: TRBV18
size: once
J: TRBJ2-3
D: .
CDR3: CASSPPSLRADTQYF
DNA: TGTGCCAGCTCACCACCGTCGCTACGAGCAGATACGCAGTATTTT

V: TRBV7-9
size: .
J: TRBJ2-7
D: TRBD1
CDR3: CASSLGDSYEQYF
DNA: TGTGCCAGCAGCTTAGGGGACAGCTACGAGCAGTACTTC

V: TRBV3-1/TRBV3-2
size: .
J: TRBJ2-1
D: TRBD2
CDR3: CASSPIAGGDNEQFF
DNA: TGTGCCAGCAGCCCGATAGCGGGGGGCGACAATGAGCAGTTCTTC

V: TRBV10-3
size: .
J: TRBJ1-2
D: .
CDR3: CAISETLAEGYTF
DNA: TGTGCCATCAGTGAGACTCTGGCGGAAGGCTACACCTTC

V: TRBV3-1/TRBV3-2
size: .
J: TRBJ2-3
D: .
CDR3: CASSQDGAATDTQYF
DNA: TGTGCCAGCAGCCAAGACGGAGCGGCTACAGATACGCAGTATTTT

V: TRBV5-4
size: .
J: TRBJ1-1
D: TRBD1
CDR3: CASSLEDRGDEAFF
DNA: TGTGCCAGCAGCTTGGAGGACAGGGGGGATGAAGCTTTCTTT

V: TRBV19
size: .
J: TRBJ2-7
D: TRBD2
CDR3: CASSTLAGDNEQYF
DNA: TGTGCCAGTAGTACACTAGCGGGAGACAACGAGCAGTACTTC

V: TRBV19
size: .
J: TRBJ1-1
D: TRBD1
CDR3: CASALTGDLRRNTEAFF
DNA: TGTGCCAGCGCCTTGACAGGGGATCTTCGTAGGAACACTGAAGCTTTCTTT

V: TRBV9
size: .
J: TRBJ2-2
D: .
CDR3: CASSPISGPITGELFF
DNA: TGTGCCAGCAGCCCCATAAGCGGCCCCATTACCGGGGAGCTGTTTTTT

V: TRBV5-1
size: .
J: TRBJ2-2
D: TRBD2
CDR3: CASSLLAGGTGELFF
DNA: TGCGCCAGCAGCCTACTAGCGGGAGGTACCGGGGAGCTGTTTTTT

V: TRBV7-8
size: .
J: TRBJ1-3
D: .
CDR3: CASSLTGSGNTIYF
DNA: TGTGCCAGCAGCTTAACGGGCTCTGGAAACACCATATATTTT

V: TRBV24-1
size: .
J: TRBJ2-1
D: TRBD1
CDR3: CATSDSGTASYNEQFF
DNA: TGTGCCACCAGTGATTCAGGGACAGCCTCCTACAATGAGCAGTTCTTC

V: TRBV3-1/TRBV3-2
size: .
J: TRBJ2-5
D: TRBD1
CDR3: CASSPHKGQGDETQYF
DNA: TGTGCCAGCAGCCCCCATAAAGGACAGGGCGACGAGACCCAGTACTTC

V: TRBV6-6
size: .
J: TRBJ1-2
D: .
CDR3: CASSYPLADQTGGYTF
DNA: TGTGCCAGCAGTTACCCCCTGGCGGACCAAACGGGGGGCTACACCTTC

V: TRBV19
size: .
J: TRBJ2-3
D: .
CDR3: CASSMALGGSTDTQYF
DNA: TGTGCCAGTAGTATGGCTTTAGGGGGAAGCACAGATACGCAGTATTTT

V: TRBV4-2
size: .
J: TRBJ1-5
D: .
CDR3: CASSQEWGQGYQPQHF
DNA: TGTGCCAGCAGCCAAGAATGGGGCCAGGGCTATCAGCCCCAGCATTTT

V: TRBV29-1
size: .
J: TRBJ2-3
D: .
CDR3: CSVRSGGTDTQYF
DNA: TGCAGCGTTAGGTCGGGAGGCACAGATACGCAGTATTTT

V: TRBV6-5
size: once
J: TRBJ1-1
D: TRBD1
CDR3: CASSRQGYTEAFF
DNA: TGTGCCAGCAGCCGACAGGGCTACACTGAAGCTTTCTTT

V: TRBV7-9
size: .
J: TRBJ2-1
D: .
CDR3: CASSPGRSSYNEQFF
DNA: TGTGCCAGCAGCCCAGGGAGGAGCTCCTACAATGAGCAGTTCTTC

V: TRBV5-6
size: once
J: TRBJ1-4
D: .
CDR3: CASSPGQTLSEKLFF
DNA: TGTGCCAGCAGCCCTGGACAGACCTTAAGTGAAAAACTGTTTTTT

V: TRBV29-1
size: .
J: TRBJ2-1
D: TRBD2
CDR3: CSVEGTSGSGSYNEQFF
DNA: TGCAGCGTTGAGGGGACTAGCGGGAGCGGGTCCTACAATGAGCAGTTCTTC

V: TRBV3-1/TRBV3-2
size: .
J: TRBJ2-1
D: .
CDR3: CASSPRLNNEQFF
DNA: TGTGCCAGCAGCCCAAGACTAAACAATGAGCAGTTCTTC

V: TRBV30
size: .
J: TRBJ2-1
D: .
CDR3: CAWAPQGSEQFF
DNA: TGTGCCTGGGCCCCCCAGGGATCTGAGCAGTTCTTC

V: TRBV5-4
size: .
J: TRBJ1-2
D: TRBD1
CDR3: CASSRGDRLGYGYTF
DNA: TGTGCCAGCAGCCGCGGGGACAGATTGGGCTATGGCTACACCTTC

V: TRBV7-9
size: .
J: TRBJ2-3
D: TRBD2
CDR3: CASSLRGTSGTDTQYF
DNA: TGTGCCAGCAGCTTGCGCGGGACTAGCGGCACAGATACGCAGTATTTT

V: TRBV2
size: .
J: TRBJ2-2
D: .
CDR3: CASKEVVSGELFF
DNA: TGTGCCAGCAAAGAGGTAGTTTCCGGGGAGCTGTTTTTT

V: TRBV30
size: .
J: TRBJ1-2
D: TRBD1
CDR3: CAWSPLALRDRAAKGYTF
DNA: TGTGCCTGGAGCCCGTTAGCCCTCCGGGACAGGGCAGCAAAGGGCTACACCTTC

V: TRBV6-6
size: .
J: TRBJ1-2
D: TRBD1
CDR3: CASRTTGGYGYTF
DNA: TGTGCCAGCAGAACGACAGGGGGATATGGCTACACCTTC

V: TRBV24-1
size: .
J: TRBJ2-3
D: .
CDR3: CATSDPTGSRADTQYF
DNA: TGTGCCACCAGTGATCCCACAGGGTCGAGGGCAGATACGCAGTATTTT

V: TRBV6-6
size: .
J: TRBJ2-7
D: .
CDR3: CASSTDKTYEQYF
DNA: TGTGCCAGCAGTACGGACAAGACCTACGAGCAGTACTTC

V: TRBV7-9
size: .
J: TRBJ2-7
D: TRBD1
CDR3: CASSLARGSVEQYF
DNA: TGTGCCAGCAGCTTAGCCAGGGGGAGCGTCGAGCAGTACTTC

V: TRBV7-8
size: .
J: TRBJ2-1
D: TRBD2
CDR3: CASSSQTSGGNEQFF
DNA: TGTGCCAGCAGCTCTCAGACTAGCGGGGGAAATGAGCAGTTCTTC

V: TRBV5-4
size: .
J: TRBJ2-5
D: TRBD2
CDR3: CASSLASGGQETQYF
DNA: TGTGCCAGCAGCTTAGCTAGCGGGGGACAAGAGACCCAGTACTTC

V: TRBV30
size: .
J: TRBJ1-2
D: TRBD1
CDR3: CAWRLTGLRGYTF
DNA: TGTGCCTGGAGACTGACAGGGTTGAGGGGCTACACCTTC

V: TRBV12-3/TRBV12-4
size: .
J: TRBJ1-2
D: .
CDR3: CASSTWAIYGYTF
DNA: TGTGCCAGCAGTACTTGGGCAATCTATGGCTACACCTTC

V: TRBV5-6
size: .
J: TRBJ2-7
D: TRBD2
CDR3: CASSWAGTRAYEQYF
DNA: TGTGCCAGCAGCTGGGCCGGGACTAGGGCCTACGAGCAGTACTTC

V: TRBV14
size: .
J: TRBJ2-5
D: .
CDR3: CASSHKETQYF
DNA: TGTGCCAGCAGCCACAAAGAGACCCAGTACTTC

V: TRBV3-1/TRBV3-2
size: few
J: TRBJ1-1
D: .
CDR3: CASSKHTDTEGAFF
DNA: TGTGCCAGCAGCAAACACACGGACACTGAAGGAGCTTTCTTT

V: TRBV10-1
size: .
J: TRBJ1-3
D: .
CDR3: CASRGGQSSGNTIYF
DNA: TGCGCCAGCAGGGGCGGACAGAGCTCTGGAAACACCATATATTTT

V: TRBV20-1
size: .
J: TRBJ2-1
D: TRBD2
CDR3: CSASFSGRANEQFF
DNA: TGCAGTGCTAGTTTTAGCGGGAGGGCCAATGAGCAGTTCTTC

V: TRBV13
size: .
J: TRBJ1-2
D: TRBD1
CDR3: CASSWATGVDGYTF
DNA: TGTGCCAGCAGCTGGGCTACAGGGGTGGATGGCTACACCTTC

V: TRBV6-5
size: .
J: TRBJ1-5
D: .
CDR3: CASRPPPNVNQPQHF
DNA: TGTGCCAGCCGTCCCCCACCTAATGTCAATCAGCCCCAGCATTTT

V: TRBV6-5
size: .
J: TRBJ1-2
D: TRBD1
CDR3: CASRVTGVYGYTF
DNA: TGTGCCAGCAGGGTTACAGGGGTCTATGGCTACACCTTC

V: TRBV3-1/TRBV3-2
size: .
J: TRBJ2-7
D: TRBD2
CDR3: CASSQNSGGLYEQYF
DNA: TGTGCCAGCAGCCAAAATAGCGGGGGCCTCTACGAGCAGTACTTC